The 5 T cell receptor beta chains below were found in one sample sequenced in a study of blood T cell repertoires in COVID-19. Some clones are missing from TCRdb's copy, which holds only in-frame ones; the method was immunoSEQ multiplex PCR. This sample yields 150,000 to 200,000 clones, of which 80% to 85% are seen a single time; 11% belongs to the top ten. Specimen: peripheral blood. The receptor source for this set is a man between 65 and 80 years old with active or convalescent COVID-19.

The chain carries TRBV19 and TRBJ2-5; TRBD1 is a possible D gene (5 bases). Germline V gives CDR1 LNHDA, CDR2 SQIVND (reference sequence). There are 14 residues in the CDR3. V was cut by 5 bases and J by 9 bases, with 19 bases left in between. The CDR3 DNA reads as TGTGCCAGTAGTCTATTCGCGCGTCAAGGGGCCCAGTACTTC. Residues: CASSLFARQGAQYF.

The rearrangement joins TRBV2 to TRBJ2-3; a possible D gene is TRBD1 (6 bases). Germline V gene data show CDR1 as SNHLY and CDR2 as FYNNEI. V was trimmed by 6 bases and J by 1 base, leaving 14 bases between them. The CDR3 sequence is 15 residues long. DNA of the CDR3: TGTGCCAGCAGCCTACAGGGTCTGGGCACAGATACGCAGTATTTT. This translates into CASSLQGLGTDTQYF.

The table lists this clone with a few counts. The chain is built from TRBV6-6 and TRBJ1-4; D is unclear. Germline assignment: CDR1 MNHNY and CDR2 SVGAGI (reference sequence). The CDR3 is made up of 13 amino acids. V was clipped by 2 bases and J by 10 bases, with 11 bases between them. In nucleotides, the CDR3 is TGTGCCAGCAGTTACCGAGCCGCGGGAAAACTGTTTTTT. Encoded protein: CASSYRAAGKLFF.

This clone occurred a few times. The chain recombines TRBV18 with TRBJ1-1; 10 nucleotides agree with TRBD1. The V gene's germline CDR1 is KGHSH and CDR2 LQKENI. The ends lost 4 bases at V and 3 bases at J; junction bases unmatched: 5. The CDR3 runs to 15 residues. The CDR3 nucleotides are TGTGCCAGCTCACTATCCGGGACAGGGGACACTGAAGCTTTCTTT. Its translation is CASSLSGTGDTEAFF. Based on the CDR3 plus reference TRBV18 and TRBJ1-1, the full variable domain is NAGVMQNPRHLVRRRGQEARLRCSPMKGHSHVYWYRQLPEEGLKFMVYLQKENIIDESGMPKERFSAEFPKEGPSILRIQQVVRGDSAAYFCASSLSGTGDTEAFFGQGTRLTVV.

This clone was seen a few times. The chain joins TRBV15 to TRBJ2-1; 7 positions match TRBD2. CDR3 length equals 17 residues. CDR1 is LNHNV and CDR2 is YYDKDF in the germline V gene (reference sequence). Trimming at V came to 5 bases and at J to 2 bases, leaving 12 bases not matched to a gene. This chain's CDR3 is CATSSRGEIIPYNEQFF. The CDR3 nucleotides are TGTGCCACCAGCTCCCGGGGGGAGATAATTCCCTACAATGAGCAGTTCTTC. The full variable domain, in which reference TRBV15 and TRBJ2-1 provide the parts outside the CDR3, is DAMVIQNPRYQVTQFGKPVTLSCSQTLNHNVMYWYQQKSSQAPKLLFHYYDKDFNNEADTPDNFQSRRPNTSFCFLDIRSPGLGDTAMYLCATSSRGEIIPYNEQFFGPGTRLTVL.